This TCR beta chain was found in a study of OX40 agonist ivuxolimab in advanced cancers. For the study at large: Ivuxolimab, an agonistic anti-OX40 (CD134) antibody, was given to patients. Findings and limits, study-wide: More expanded clones were found, on average, in CD8+ than in CD4+ T cells. Clonal expansion by week 6 occurred in CD4+ and CD8+ blood T cells (at 0.1 to 3.0 mg/kg).

TCRdb's copy holds only in-frame clones and misses some; the assay was immunoSEQ multiplex PCR. Of tens of thousands of clones in the sample, around 89% are singletons; the top ten hold 6.5% to 9%. Note on this clone: Its antigen remains unidentified.

Sequenced here: CD4+ or CD8+ T cells sorted from blood, sampled in a trial of the OX40 agonist ivuxolimab. This TCR was recovered from an adult with an advanced solid tumor such as melanoma, head and neck, liver or kidney cancer.

The CDR3 DNA reads TGTGCCAGCAGGACGGACAATGAGCAGTTCTTC. Its protein is CASRTDNEQFF. The V and J genes are TRBV6-5 and TRBJ2-1; no definite D call. The germline CDR1 and CDR2 sequences are MNHEY and SVGAGI. V was pared by 6 bases and J by 5 bases, with 5 bases between. CDR3 length: 11 amino acids.